The source of this T cell receptor (beta chain) is a study of identical twins. The CDR3 covers 20 residues. The germline V gene encodes CDR1 SGHAT and CDR2 FQNNGV. Trimming at V came to 1 base and at J to 0 bases, leaving 11 bases not matched to a gene. The table lists this clonotype with a few counts. Its specificity is not known. In TCRdb, the 5' RACE reads were re-called with MiXCR into one record per CDR3 protein. The sample holds 690,000 or so distinct CDR3 sequences, around 8.6% seen once. Study-level points and caveats: Partial confounding of zero-insertion analyses by invariant MAIT and iNKT cells was possible.

These data were likewise used in another study, on yellow fever vaccine responses in identical twins. That study reports: Twins' vaccine T cell response reportedly seemed partly convergent, partly personalized.

V usage is TRBV11-2 and J usage is TRBJ2-1, with 11 bases aligning to TRBD2. The TCR was taken from a woman younger than 35 in good health. The sample was PBMCs. The CDR3 region has the DNA TGTGCCAGCAGCTTAGTACCGGGGACTAGCGGAAAGAGCTCCTACAATGAGCAGTTCTTC. Translating it yields CASSLVPGTSGKSSYNEQFF.